These 18 T cell receptor beta chains share one sample of origin, sequenced in a study of cytomegalovirus exposure and HLA in healthy donors. The PCR contained 60 Vbeta and 13 Jbeta primers. TCRdb's table, derived via immunoSEQ multiplex PCR, lists solely in-frame clones and lacks some. The sample records 130,000 or so clones, roughly 70% being singletons. The sequenced sample consisted of PBMCs. The source of these receptors is a man aged 35 to 55 in good health and CMV-seropositive.

The chain is built from TRBV28 and TRBJ2-6, with D possibly being TRBD1 (5 bases). V lost 5 bases to trimming and J lost 0 bases, with 8 bases between them. The CDR3 totals 15 residues. Germline V gene data show CDR1 as MDHEN and CDR2 as SYDVKM. The CDR3 bases are TGTGCCAGCAGTCCCCAGGGCTCTGGGGCCAACGTCCTGACTTTC. Its protein product is CASSPQGSGANVLTF.

This clone was seen a few times. The V gene is TRBV9, the J gene TRBJ1-4; 10 bases align to TRBD1. The germline CDR1 and CDR2 sequences are SGDLS and YYNGEE. This CDR3 spans 13 amino acids. V trimming: 5 bases; J trimming: 6 bases; junction bases outside the gene matches: 1. The CDR3 is CASRGTGDEKLFF. DNA of the CDR3: TGTGCCAGCAGGGGGACAGGGGATGAAAAACTGTTTTTT.

A remark on this clone: Other DNA sequences in this sample translate to the same CDR3. The gene calls are TRBV28 and TRBJ1-1, with TRBD1 matching 10 bases. The V segment lost 2 bases and the J segment 5 bases; nucleotides outside the gene matches: 5. Germline assignment: CDR1 MDHEN and CDR2 SYDVKM. The CDR3 covers 15 residues. The CDR3 nucleotides read TGTGCCAGCAGTTTAAGGGACAGGGGTAGGACTGAAGCTTTCTTT. Encoded protein: CASSLRDRGRTEAFF.

The J gene is TRBJ1-2, the V gene TRBV5-4, with a tentative D call TRBD1 (6 bases). The ends were cut back, 3 bases at V and 3 bases at J, with 9 bases in the middle. Germline V lookup: CDR1 SGHNT, CDR2 YYREEE (reference sequence). The CDR3 spans 13 residues. The chain's CDR3 is CASSSQGYYGYTF. Written as DNA, the CDR3 is TGTGCCAGCAGCTCACAGGGATACTATGGCTACACCTTC.

V and J are TRBV30 and TRBJ1-6; perhaps TRBD1 as D (6 bases). Germline values: CDR1 GTSNPN, CDR2 SVGIG (reference sequence). Trimming pared 4 bases from V and 7 bases from J, leaving 14 bases between. This CDR3 is built from 14 residues. The chain's CDR3 is CAWIRKGGNSPLHF. The CDR3 nucleotides read TGTGCCTGGATTCGAAAAGGGGGAAATTCACCCCTCCACTTT.

V gene TRBV15 combines with J gene TRBJ1-4; TRBD1 matches at 8 bases. Germline CDR1 and CDR2: LNHNV and YYDKDF (reference sequence). This CDR3 is 17 amino acids long. V was pared by 4 bases and J by 3 bases, with 10 bases of the junction left unmatched. CDR3 sequence (DNA): TGTGCCACCAGCACCCTCGGCAGGGGGCCGGCTAATGAAAAACTGTTTTTT. Its protein is CATSTLGRGPANEKLFF.

The V call is TRBV6-1, the J call TRBJ1-2; D gene uncertain. The CDR3 has 13 amino acids. Germline V gene data show CDR1 as MNHNS and CDR2 as SASEGT. V lost 6 bases to trimming and J lost 1 base, with 9 bases between them. Here the CDR3 DNA reads TGTGCCAGCAGGCTAGACGGTAACTATGGCTACACCTTC. Encoded protein: CASRLDGNYGYTF.

The chain couples TRBV9 to TRBJ2-1, with D tentatively TRBD1 (5 bases). Trimming pared 1 base from V and 13 bases from J, leaving 12 bases between. CDR1 is SGDLS, CDR2 YYNGEE, per germline. The CDR3 is 12 residues long. The CDR3 reads CASSVYGAPQFF. CDR3 nucleotide sequence: TGTGCCAGCAGCGTATATGGGGCTCCCCAGTTCTTC. Variable domain in full (rest from reference TRBV9 and TRBJ2-1): DSGVTQTPKHLITATGQRVTLRCSPRSGDLSVYWYQQSLDQGLQFLIQYYNGEERAKGNILERFSAQQFPDLHSELNLSSLELGDSALYFCASSVYGAPQFFGPGTRLTVL.

This chain connects TRBV4-1 to TRBJ2-1; 12 nucleotides match TRBD2. Germline V gene data show CDR1 as MGHRA and CDR2 as YSYEKL. V shed 4 bases, J shed 8 bases, and the junction held 6 bases outside the gene matches. CDR3 length: 15 residues. DNA for the CDR3: TGCGCCAGCAGCCTGCTAGCGGGAGGGCCTTATGAGCAGTTCTTC. Residues: CASSLLAGGPYEQFF.

The chain combines TRBV2 with TRBJ2-5; 12 bases align to TRBD2. Germline assignment: CDR1 SNHLY and CDR2 FYNNEI. The CDR3 length is 17 residues. Germline trimming cut 4 bases from V and 5 bases from J; bases unmatched to any gene: 11. The CDR3 sequence is CASSGRLAGEVGETQYF. The CDR3 DNA reads as TGTGCCAGCAGTGGGAGACTAGCGGGAGAAGTAGGGGAGACCCAGTACTTC. Looking up the rest from reference TRBV2 and TRBJ2-5 gives the full variable domain: EPEVTQTPSHQVTQMGQEVILRCVPISNHLYFYWYRQILGQKVEFLVSFYNNEISEKSEIFDDQFSVERPDGSNFTLKIRSTKLEDSAMYFCASSGRLAGEVGETQYFGPGTRLLVL.

The gene calls are TRBV6-1 and TRBJ2-6; a possible D gene is TRBD1 (6 bases). The germline V gene encodes CDR1 MNHNS and CDR2 SASEGT. The CDR3 runs to 14 residues. Trimming removed 6 bases at V and 2 bases at J, with 8 bases between. In DNA form, the CDR3 reads TGTGCCAGCAGGGGGGACACTGGGGCCAACGTCCTGACTTTC. Translating it yields CASRGDTGANVLTF.

J is TRBJ2-2 and V is TRBV6-1, with D perhaps matching TRBD2 (6 bases). V was clipped by 8 bases and J by 3 bases, with 16 bases between them. Germline assignment: CDR1 MNHNS and CDR2 SASEGT. This CDR3 is 15 amino acids long. CDR3 DNA sequence: TGTGCCAGCCTCCCGGGCGGGACTTACACCGGGGAGCTGTTTTTT. Translation gives CASLPGGTYTGELFF.

This clone showed up just once. The rearrangement links TRBV2 to TRBJ1-6, with 10 bases fitting TRBD1. CDR1 and CDR2 (germline): SNHLY, FYNNEI. This CDR3 spans 16 amino acids. The junction had 7 bases not matched to a gene; V was cut back by 4 bases and J by 7 bases. CDR3 in amino acids: CASSARDRGPNSPLHF. The DNA of the CDR3 is TGTGCCAGCAGTGCTCGCGACAGGGGGCCGAATTCACCCCTCCACTTT.

The CDR3 here is CASTGGPYNEQFF. CDR3 bases: TGTGCCAGCACCGGGGGACCCTACAATGAGCAGTTCTTC. The chain uses TRBV27 and TRBJ2-1, with D possibly matching TRBD2 (6 bases). Germline values: CDR1 MNHEY, CDR2 SMNVEV (reference sequence). V lost 7 bases and J 2 bases, leaving 9 bases between the germline ends. The length of the CDR3 is 13 residues.

This clone was picked up a small number of times. This chain links TRBV27 with TRBJ2-5; TRBD1 is a possible D gene (5 bases). The J call may be mistaken, given a closer DNA end match to TRBJ2-7. Germline CDR1 MNHEY, CDR2 SMNVEV (reference sequence). This CDR3 comprises 14 residues. The CDR3, as DNA: TGTGCCAGCAGTCAGATTGCAGGGCCCTACGAGCAGTACTTC. This translates into CASSQIAGPYEQYF.

The chain is built from TRBV9 and TRBJ1-6; 7 bases are a match to TRBD1. This CDR3 is built from 15 residues. CDR1 and CDR2 from the germline V gene are SGDLS and YYNGEE. Unmatched junction bases numbered 5, after V lost 0 bases and J lost 8 bases. CDR3 nucleotides: TGTGCCAGCAGCGTAGAGGGACAGCCGCATTCACCCCTCCACTTT. Its translation is CASSVEGQPHSPLHF.

The chain uses TRBV29-1 and TRBJ2-7, with TRBD2 identical over 7 bases. This CDR3 contains 13 residues. J lost 4 bases, V lost 3 bases, and 6 bases had no gene match. Germline loops: CDR1 SQVTM, CDR2 ANQGSEA. The CDR3 DNA follows: TGCAGCGTTGAGGGCGGGAGAGGGTACGAGCAGTACTTC. Protein product: CSVEGGRGYEQYF.

This clone was observed once. The J gene is TRBJ2-3, the V gene TRBV10-1; 13 bases line up with TRBD2. There are 19 residues in the CDR3. The V and J ends lost 3 bases and 4 bases, in that order; junction bases with no gene match: 13. Germline CDR1 is WNHNN and CDR2 is SYGVQD (reference sequence). This chain's CDR3 is CASSDSLGTSGKSSDTQYF. CDR3 nucleotides: TGCGCCAGCAGTGATTCCTTAGGGACTAGCGGGAAGAGCTCAGATACGCAGTATTTT.